The next 27 T cell receptor beta chains were all read from a single sample in a study of T-cell reconstitution after alpha-beta-depleted transplantation in children. Preparation of the TCRbeta library used unique molecular identifiers. Each CDR3 protein gets one entry after TCRdb re-called the PCR reads with MiXCR. The data hold about 640,000 distinct CDR3 sequences, with around 17% observed a single time. Sequences were derived from PBMCs from the stem cell graft donor, sampled from the stem cell graft. These receptor sequences come from a human donor who donated a stem cell graft to a child with acute myeloid leukemia.

This clonotype was observed many times. V gene TRBV20-1 combines with J gene TRBJ1-4; the D is unclear. Germline V gives CDR1 DFQATT, CDR2 SNEGSKA (reference sequence). The CDR3 covers 14 residues. V dropped 5 bases and J dropped 1 base, with 11 bases sitting between them. The CDR3 reads CSAGRAETNEKLFF. The DNA for the CDR3 is TGCAGTGCTGGGCGGGCAGAAACTAATGAAAAACTGTTTTTT.

This clonotype was seen ten or more times. This rearrangement joins TRBV24-1 to TRBJ2-1; D possibly corresponds to TRBD2 (6 bases). Trimming took off 1 base at V and 10 bases at J, with 13 bases between the two ends. Germline V gene lookup returns CDR1 KGHDR and CDR2 SFDVKD. This CDR3 comprises 14 residues. CDR3 in amino acids: CATSDFGRAGEQFF. CDR3 nucleotides: TGTGCCACCAGTGATTTCGGCAGGGCGGGGGAGCAGTTCTTC.

This clonotype was seen repeatedly, ten times or more. V and J are TRBV6-5 and TRBJ2-5; perhaps TRBD2 as D (6 bases). The germline V gene encodes CDR1 MNHEY and CDR2 SVGAGI. V lost 2 bases and J 5 bases, leaving 6 bases between the germline ends. This CDR3 is 12 amino acids long. CDR3 sequence reads: CASSYGGETQYF. In DNA form, the CDR3 reads TGTGCCAGCAGTTACGGGGGGGAGACCCAGTACTTC.

This chain joins TRBV24-1 and TRBJ2-2; D gene unclear. V was shortened by 0 bases and J by 7 bases, with 2 bases between the two germline ends. The length of the CDR3 is 12 residues. Germline CDR1 and CDR2: KGHDR and SFDVKD. The CDR3 reads CATSDLNGELFF. CDR3 DNA sequence: TGTGCCACCAGTGATTTGAACGGGGAGCTGTTTTTT.

This clonotype came up a few times. The gene calls are TRBV15 and TRBJ2-6, with a possible D match to TRBD1 (6 bases). This CDR3 spans 18 amino acids. V was pared by 1 base and J by 0 bases, with 13 bases between. Germline CDR1 is LNHNV and CDR2 is YYDKDF (reference sequence). CDR3 bases: TGTGCCACCAGCAGAGTAGGGACATTTCGCTCTGGGGCCAACGTCCTGACTTTC. The encoded protein is CATSRVGTFRSGANVLTF.

This clonotype came up many times. The V gene is TRBV20-1, the J gene TRBJ1-2; D gene uncertain. Trimming shortened V by 3 bases and J by 0 bases, and 8 bases separated the two germline ends. Germline CDR1 and CDR2: DFQATT and SNEGSKA (reference sequence). The CDR3 covers 13 residues. As DNA, the CDR3 is TGCAGTGCTAGCCTGGGGACTAACTATGGCTACACCTTC. This gives the protein CSASLGTNYGYTF.

This clonotype was picked up many times. The chain links TRBV6-5 to TRBJ1-1; D gene unclear. The ends were cut back, 6 bases at V and 4 bases at J, with 9 bases in the middle. This CDR3 spans 12 amino acids. Looked up from germline, CDR1 is MNHEY and CDR2 is SVGAGI. The CDR3 is CASRKFGTEAFF. The CDR3 DNA reads TGTGCCAGCAGAAAATTTGGCACTGAAGCTTTCTTT.

This clonotype occurred many times. One junction end disagrees with the germline gene, perhaps due to a read error. The V gene is TRBV20-1, the J gene TRBJ1-6, with D maybe TRBD1 (6 bases). The CDR3 length is 16 residues. Looked up from germline, CDR1 is DFQATT and CDR2 is SNEGSKA (reference sequence). For the CDR3, the DNA is TGCAGTGCCAGAGGGGGGCAGGAGAATTGGAGTTCACCCCTCCACTTT. It is translated as CSARGGQENWSSPLHF.

The J gene is TRBJ1-5, the V gene TRBV7-9; D is ambiguous. Germline V gene data show CDR1 as SEHNR and CDR2 as FQNEAQ (reference sequence). Trimming stripped 2 bases from V and 3 bases from J, with 11 bases between. CDR3 length: 15 amino acids. The CDR3 spells CASSLTSDFNQPQHF. CDR3 nucleotides: TGTGCCAGCAGCTTAACATCAGACTTCAATCAGCCCCAGCATTTT.

This clonotype showed up many times. The chain links TRBV20-1 to TRBJ1-5; a weak D match, TRBD1 (6 bases). The CDR3 totals 13 residues. Trimming shortened V by 6 bases and J by 3 bases, and 12 bases separated the two germline ends. The V gene's germline CDR1 is DFQATT and CDR2 SNEGSKA (reference sequence). The CDR3 loop is CSAPVGANQPQHF. As DNA, the CDR3 is TGCAGTGCCCCGGTGGGGGCCAATCAGCCCCAGCATTTT.

This clonotype was counted at least ten times. The genes are TRBV10-3 and TRBJ1-6; 8 bases agree with TRBD1. J gave up 0 bases and V 2 bases, and 9 bases lay outside the gene matches. CDR3 size: 19 residues. Germline lookup yields CDR1 ENHRY and CDR2 SYGVKD. CDR3 DNA sequence: TGTGCCATCAGTGAGGGCGGACAGGGACAAAGCTCCTATAATTCACCCCTCCACTTT. Translated: CAISEGGQGQSSYNSPLHF.

This clonotype was detected once. The V and J genes are TRBV4-3 and TRBJ2-5, with no clear D. V was clipped by 1 base and J by 2 bases, with 8 bases between them. This CDR3 has 14 amino acids. The V gene's germline CDR1 is LGHNA and CDR2 YSLEER. The chain's CDR3 is CASSQGVGQETQYF. The CDR3 nucleotides read TGCGCCAGCAGCCAAGGGGTGGGGCAAGAGACCCAGTACTTC.

The chain employs TRBV5-1 and TRBJ2-7, with 8 bases fitting TRBD1. The CDR3 length is 14 residues. Trimming at V came to 6 bases and at J to 6 bases, leaving 11 bases not matched to a gene. CDR1 and CDR2 from the germline V gene are SGHRS and YFSETQ. In DNA, the CDR3 is TGCGCCAGCATGAGAAGGCAGGGGGCATTCGAGCAGTACTTC. Translating it yields CASMRRQGAFEQYF.

This rearrangement joins TRBV20-1 to TRBJ2-2; 7 nucleotides match TRBD1. The germline V gene encodes CDR1 DFQATT and CDR2 SNEGSKA (reference sequence). J gave up 3 bases and V 4 bases, and 5 bases lay outside the gene matches. The length of the CDR3 is 14 residues. The chain's CDR3 is CSAIQGVDTGELFF. The CDR3 bases are TGCAGTGCTATTCAGGGGGTGGACACCGGGGAGCTGTTTTTT.

This clonotype was found many times. V gene TRBV12-3 or TRBV12-4 combines with J gene TRBJ2-7; a possible D gene is TRBD1 (7 bases). The V gene lost 1 base and the J gene lost 3 bases, with 10 bases spanning the gap. This CDR3 has 14 amino acids. The CDR3 region has the DNA TGTGCCAGCAGTTTAGGCAGGGGGGTCTACGAGCAGTACTTC. It codes for CASSLGRGVYEQYF.

The rearrangement uses TRBV21-1 and TRBJ2-1; whether TRBD2, the table's D call, matches the DNA was not checked. TRBV21-1 is listed as a pseudogene. The CDR3 is made up of 17 amino acids. The CDR3 spells CASSARTSGGPHNEQFF. The CDR3 DNA sequence: TGTGCCAGCAGCGCCCGGACTAGCGGGGGGCCCCACAATGAGCAGTTCTTC.

V and J are TRBV4-2 and TRBJ1-2; D is undetermined. V was cut by 1 base and J by 4 bases, with 13 bases left in between. The germline V gene has CDR1 LGHNA and CDR2 YNFKEQ. The CDR3 totals 15 residues. CDR3 region: CASSQGGGGPYGYTF. CDR3 sequence (DNA): TGTGCCAGCAGCCAAGGGGGAGGTGGGCCCTATGGCTACACCTTC.

The chain recombines TRBV29-1 with TRBJ1-1, with D maybe TRBD1 (6 bases). Trimming left V 6 bases short and J 5 bases short, with 13 bases between. The CDR3 extends over 12 amino acids. The germline V gene has CDR1 SQVTM and CDR2 ANQGSEA. The CDR3 DNA is TGCAGCGTGGTCAGGGGAAAGACTGAAGCTTTCTTT. Translation: CSVVRGKTEAFF.

This clonotype was observed many times. This chain joins TRBV20-1 and TRBJ1-1, with D possibly matching TRBD1 (5 bases). Trimming took 6 bases from V and 6 from J, leaving 14 bases between them. The CDR3 contains 12 residues. The V gene's germline CDR1 is DFQATT and CDR2 SNEGSKA (reference sequence). CDR3 in amino acids: CSAADSVPEAFF. The CDR3 region has the DNA TGCAGTGCAGCCGACAGCGTTCCTGAAGCTTTCTTT.

This clonotype was counted only a few times. This chain links TRBV21-1 with TRBJ2-3; the table's D call TRBD1 went unverified against the DNA. TRBV21-1 corresponds to a pseudogene. The CDR3 consists of 15 residues. The CDR3 bases are TGTGCCAGCAGCATCCGGGACCGGCGCACAGATACGCAGTATTTT. Encoded protein: CASSIRDRRTDTQYF.

This chain connects TRBV7-9 to TRBJ2-7; the D gene could be TRBD1 or TRBD2 (5 bases each). The germline CDR1 and CDR2 sequences are SEHNR and FQNEAQ (reference sequence). CDR3 length: 14 amino acids. V was cut by 3 bases and J by 5 bases, with 14 bases left in between. This CDR3 is CASSFDGADNEQYF. The CDR3 bases are TGTGCCAGCAGCTTTGACGGGGCCGACAACGAGCAGTACTTC.

The V gene is TRBV5-1, the J gene TRBJ1-1; 8 bases agree with TRBD1. The CDR3 runs to 13 residues. V lost 4 bases to trimming and J lost 6 bases; unmatched junction nucleotides: 5. Germline V gene data show CDR1 as SGHRS and CDR2 as YFSETQ. In nucleotides, the CDR3 is TGCGCCAGCAGCGTCTCAGGGGGCCCTGAAGCTTTCTTT. Its protein is CASSVSGGPEAFF.

The chain joins TRBV20-1 to TRBJ2-3; 8 nucleotides align to TRBD2. The CDR3 is 15 amino acids. The V gene end was trimmed by 0 bases and the J gene end by 2 bases; junction bases not matched to a gene: 4. Germline CDR1 and CDR2: DFQATT and SNEGSKA (reference sequence). CDR3 bases: TGCAGTGCTAGAGAGCCAGCGGGGGCCACAGATACGCAGTATTTT. It encodes CSAREPAGATDTQYF.

This clonotype was found many times. The chain has TRBV12-3 or TRBV12-4 and TRBJ2-2; D is ambiguous. The CDR3 has 12 amino acids. Trimming removed 8 bases from V and 3 bases from J, with 7 bases in between. The CDR3 nucleotides are TGTGCCAGCTGTCGGGACACCGGGGAGCTGTTTTTT. It codes for CASCRDTGELFF.

The rearrangement links TRBV12-3 or TRBV12-4 to TRBJ2-2; D not resolved. V was pared by 0 bases and J by 1 base, with 12 bases between. This CDR3 is 17 amino acids long. CDR3 DNA sequence: TGTGCCAGCAGTTTAGCCTCGCAAGGCTTGAACACCGGGGAGCTGTTTTTT. Translating gives CASSLASQGLNTGELFF.

V gene TRBV9 combines with J gene TRBJ2-2; D remains unclear. In germline, CDR1 is SGDLS, CDR2 YYNGEE. CDR3 length equals 15 residues. The V end was cut by 0 bases, the J end by 0 bases, with 6 bases between. The CDR3 region is CASSVGSSNTGELFF. The CDR3 DNA sequence: TGTGCCAGCAGCGTAGGCAGCTCGAACACCGGGGAGCTGTTTTTT.

The chain links TRBV6-1 to TRBJ2-7; 10 positions match TRBD1. Trimming took 6 bases from V and 1 from J; bases not matched to a gene: 6. Germline CDR1 and CDR2: MNHNS and SASEGT. The CDR3 is made up of 15 amino acids. This CDR3 is CASRGAGQGSYEQYF. The CDR3 DNA reads as TGTGCCAGCAGGGGGGCGGGACAGGGGTCCTACGAGCAGTACTTC.